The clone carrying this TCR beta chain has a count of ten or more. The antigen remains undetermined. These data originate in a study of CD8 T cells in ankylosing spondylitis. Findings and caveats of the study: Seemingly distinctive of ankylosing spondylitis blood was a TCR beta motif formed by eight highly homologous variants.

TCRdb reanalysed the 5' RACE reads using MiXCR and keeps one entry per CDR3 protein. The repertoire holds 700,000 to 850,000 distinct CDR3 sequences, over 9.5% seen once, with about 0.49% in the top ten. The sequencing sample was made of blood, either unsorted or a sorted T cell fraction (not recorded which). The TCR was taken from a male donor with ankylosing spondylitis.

The DNA for the CDR3 is TGCGCCAGCAGCTTGTGGGCCGGTAGCTCCTACAATGAGCAGTTCTTC. Amino acids: CASSLWAGSSYNEQFF. The V and J genes are TRBV5-1 and TRBJ2-1; D is unclear. Germline CDR1 reads SGHRS; CDR2 reads YFSETQ. The ends were cut back, 1 base at V and 0 bases at J, with 11 bases in the middle. The CDR3 is made up of 16 amino acids.